This T cell receptor beta chain was recovered during a study of cytomegalovirus exposure and HLA in healthy donors. Study-level information: Per a later analysis, the 666 first-cohort and 100 to 150 validation repertoires shared one platform. Findings of the study overall: Most TCR sequences proved rare, with some public TCRs found in many donors. The classifier reportedly diagnosed cytomegalovirus status with high sensitivity and specificity.

The repertoire was sequenced with immunoSEQ multiplex PCR; TCRdb's copy has only in-frame clones and lacks some. The table shows 250,000 to 400,000 clones, with over 75% occurring only once. Trimming left V 3 bases short and J 4 bases short, with 15 bases between. The CDR3 totals 15 residues. Germline V gene sequence: CDR1 MNHNS, CDR2 SASEGT. As regards this clone: The antigen remains unidentified.

The chain combines TRBV6-1 with TRBJ1-2, with no clear D. The sequence was collected from a man aged 25 to 40 in good health and CMV-seronegative. Sample: PBMCs. This chain's CDR3 is CASSERDGRSYGYTF. The CDR3 nucleotides read TGTGCCAGCAGTGAGAGAGATGGGCGCAGCTATGGCTACACCTTC.